This T cell receptor beta chain was observed in a study of CD8 T cells in ankylosing spondylitis. This clonotype was observed many times. Its antigen is not identified. Study results and caveats: There was a TCR beta motif, made of 7 or 8 highly homologous variants, that appeared characteristic of ankylosing spondylitis blood. There was reportedly significant enrichment of clones that were disease-linked in matched ankylosing spondylitis synovial fluid.

V shed 7 bases and J 6 bases; nucleotides not matched to a gene: 8. The CDR3 runs 12 residues. The germline V gene has CDR1 SQVTM and CDR2 ANQGSEA. Researchers built TCR beta libraries using quantitative 5'-RACE with molecular barcodes. TCRdb analysed the 5' RACE reads with MiXCR anew, one entry per CDR3 protein. Counted here are fewer than 400,000 distinct CDR3 sequences, less than 10% occurring once; the ten biggest clones make up 13% to 15%. J is TRBJ1-2 and V is TRBV29-1; 7 positions match TRBD1. Sequenced material: blood, either unsorted or a sorted T cell fraction (not recorded which). The source is a male donor with ankylosing spondylitis. The CDR3 coding sequence is TGCAGCGCCTCCGCCAGGGGGGATGGCTACACCTTC. Protein: CSASARGDGYTF.